This is a list of T cell receptor beta chains from one sample in a study of radiotherapy plus CTLA-4 blockade in lung cancer. The assay was immunoSEQ multiplex PCR, and TCRdb's table has in-frame clones only and misses some. The data hold 35,000 to 40,000 clones, with roughly 85% observed a single time. Sample: peripheral blood, taken from a patient treated with radiotherapy plus ipilimumab. The receptors shown here come from a human donor with non-small cell lung cancer whose response to radiotherapy plus ipilimumab could not be evaluated. The conserved cysteine and the conserved F or W are not part of the CDR3 here. Size tells how often a clone was seen (once, few, many) or the class of an expanded clone, and some rows leave it out.

v_call,clone_size,cdr3_aa
TRBV7-9,NA,ASREPGGNTIY
TRBV5-1,NA,ASSLVGTGDSGANVLT
TRBV11-2,NA,ASRGASVGYT
TRBV7-2,NA,ASRQTGGVQTQY
TRBV29-1,NA,SVTVANYGYT
TRBV12-1,NA,ASSPRRGFRSYNEQF
TRBV11-2,NA,ASSLTLSYEQY
TRBV28,NA,ASSWGQSTNEKLF
TRBV6-6,NA,ATLTPGGNEKLF
TRBV11-1,NA,ASSLGVGAGYEQY
TRBV18,once,ASSPDRGSYEQY
TRBV7-2,NA,ASSLGGQETQY
TRBV19,NA,ASRDPLRGSEQY
TRBV7-6,NA,ASSFGERAGPNEQF
TRBV11-3,NA,ASSLDSMNTEAF
TRBV25-1,NA,ASGTGGSYVYT
TRBV20-1,NA,SGGENYGYT
TRBV5-6,NA,ASSSGSEYEQY